The clone carrying this T cell receptor (beta chain) was seen many times. The antigen remains unidentified. The data derive from a study of blood T cells in healthy people across ages. Study-level findings and limits: More naive CD4+ cells and higher diversity marked long-lived donors relative to aged donors.

For the second PCR, which ran for about 7 to 12 cycles, a sample-barcoded 5' primer and a J-beta primer mix were used. In TCRdb, the 5' RACE reads were re-called with MiXCR into one record per CDR3 protein. Altogether 540,000 or so distinct CDR3 sequences are present, more than 20% being singletons, with the ten largest covering around 10%. The CDR3 length is 14 residues. V lost 1 base to trimming and J lost 4 bases, with 10 bases between them. Germline V CDR1 and CDR2: MGHDK, SYGVNS. These data also formed part of another study, on T cells of mothers and their children.

The V call is TRBV25-1, the J call TRBJ2-5, with D possibly matching TRBD2 (5 bases). Sample: blood. The receptor comes from a boy between 10 and 17 years old in good health. The CDR3 reads CASSESSLTETQYF. The CDR3 nucleotides are TGTGCCAGCAGTGAATCTAGCCTGACAGAGACCCAGTACTTC.